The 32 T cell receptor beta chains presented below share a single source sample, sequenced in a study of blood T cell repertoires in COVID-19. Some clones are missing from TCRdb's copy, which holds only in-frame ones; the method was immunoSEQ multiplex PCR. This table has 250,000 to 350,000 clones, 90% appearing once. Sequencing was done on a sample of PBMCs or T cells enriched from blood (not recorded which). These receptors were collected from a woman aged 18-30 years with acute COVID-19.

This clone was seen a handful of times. The CDR3 protein is CASRSGQGTANTGELFF. CDR3 in DNA: TGTGCCAGTAGATCCGGACAGGGAACTGCGAACACCGGGGAGCTGTTTTTT. J is TRBJ2-2 and V is TRBV19; 8 bases are a match to TRBD1. The CDR3 has 17 amino acids. Germline V lookup: CDR1 LNHDA, CDR2 SQIVND (reference sequence). Trimming at V came to 6 bases and at J to 0 bases, leaving 9 bases not matched to a gene.

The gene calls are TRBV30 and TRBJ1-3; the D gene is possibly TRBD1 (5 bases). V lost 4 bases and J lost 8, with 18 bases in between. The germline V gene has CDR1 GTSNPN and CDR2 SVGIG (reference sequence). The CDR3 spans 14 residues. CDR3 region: CAWMEGFREDTIYF. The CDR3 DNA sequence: TGTGCCTGGATGGAGGGTTTCAGGGAAGACACCATATATTTT.

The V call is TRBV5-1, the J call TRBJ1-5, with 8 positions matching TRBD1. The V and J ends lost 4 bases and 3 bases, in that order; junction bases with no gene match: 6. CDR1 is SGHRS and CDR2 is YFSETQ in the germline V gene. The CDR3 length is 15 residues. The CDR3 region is CASSEGQGNNQPQHF. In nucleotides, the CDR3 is TGCGCCAGCAGCGAAGGACAGGGAAACAATCAGCCCCAGCATTTT. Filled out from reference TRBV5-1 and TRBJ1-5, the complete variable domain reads KAGVTQTPRYLIKTRGQQVTLSCSPISGHRSVSWYQQTPGQGLQFLFEYFSETQRNKGNFPGRFSGRQFSNSRSEMNVSTLELGDSALYLCASSEGQGNNQPQHFGDGTRLSIL.

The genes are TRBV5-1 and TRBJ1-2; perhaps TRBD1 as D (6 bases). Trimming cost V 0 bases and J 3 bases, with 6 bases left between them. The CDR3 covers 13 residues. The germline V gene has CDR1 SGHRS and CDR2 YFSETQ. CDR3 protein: CASSLDRDYGYTF. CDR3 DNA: TGCGCCAGCAGCTTGGACAGGGACTATGGCTACACCTTC.

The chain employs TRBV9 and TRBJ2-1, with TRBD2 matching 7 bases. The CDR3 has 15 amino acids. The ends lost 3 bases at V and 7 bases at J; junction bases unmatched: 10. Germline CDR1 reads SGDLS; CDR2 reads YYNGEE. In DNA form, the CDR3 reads TGTGCCAGCAGCGAGACGACTAGCATTGGAAATGAGCAGTTCTTC. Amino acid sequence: CASSETTSIGNEQFF.

The CDR3 bases are TGTGCCAGCAGATCTAGCGCCGCACCCTTGGGGGCCAACGTCCTGACTTTC. This sequence encodes CASRSSAAPLGANVLTF. The chain recombines TRBV28 with TRBJ2-6; a possible D gene is TRBD2 (6 bases). V lost 6 bases, J lost 4 bases, and 19 bases lay in between. The CDR3 contains 17 residues. Germline CDR1 is MDHEN and CDR2 is SYDVKM.

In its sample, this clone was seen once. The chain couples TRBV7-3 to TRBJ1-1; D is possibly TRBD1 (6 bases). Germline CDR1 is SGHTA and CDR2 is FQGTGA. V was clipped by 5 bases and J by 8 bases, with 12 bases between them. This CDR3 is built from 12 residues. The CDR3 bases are TGTGCCAGCAGCACAGGGACATCCGAAGCTTTCTTT. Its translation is CASSTGTSEAFF.

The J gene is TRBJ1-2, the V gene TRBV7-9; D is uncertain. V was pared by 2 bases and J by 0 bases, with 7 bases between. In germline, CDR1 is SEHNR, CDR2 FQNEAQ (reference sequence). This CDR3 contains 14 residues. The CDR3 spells CASSLTGANYGYTF. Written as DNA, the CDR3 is TGTGCCAGCAGCTTAACCGGGGCTAACTATGGCTACACCTTC.

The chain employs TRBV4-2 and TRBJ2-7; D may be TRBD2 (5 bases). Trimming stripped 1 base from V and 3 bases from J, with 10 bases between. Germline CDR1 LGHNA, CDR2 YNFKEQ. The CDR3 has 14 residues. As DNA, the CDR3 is TGTGCCAGCAGCCAAGGTCGGGGAAACTACGAGCAGTACTTC. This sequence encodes CASSQGRGNYEQYF.

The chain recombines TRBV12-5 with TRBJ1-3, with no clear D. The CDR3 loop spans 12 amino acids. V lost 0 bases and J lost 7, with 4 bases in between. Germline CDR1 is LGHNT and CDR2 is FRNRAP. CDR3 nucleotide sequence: TGTGCTAGTGGTTTGGTCGGGAACACCATATATTTT. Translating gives CASGLVGNTIYF. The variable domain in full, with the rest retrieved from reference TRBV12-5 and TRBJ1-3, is DARVTQTPRHKVTEMGQEVTMRCQPILGHNTVFWYRQTMMQGLELLAYFRNRAPLDDSGMPKDRFSAEMPDATLATLKIQPSEPRDSAVYFCASGLVGNTIYFGEGSWLTVV.

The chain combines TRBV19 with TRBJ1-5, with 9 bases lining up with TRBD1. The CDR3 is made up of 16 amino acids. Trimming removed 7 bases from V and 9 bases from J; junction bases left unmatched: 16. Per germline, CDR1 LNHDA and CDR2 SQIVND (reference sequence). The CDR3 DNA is TGTGCCAGTACCCTAAAAGGGACAGGGCTCCGTAGGCCCCAGCATTTT. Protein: CASTLKGTGLRRPQHF.

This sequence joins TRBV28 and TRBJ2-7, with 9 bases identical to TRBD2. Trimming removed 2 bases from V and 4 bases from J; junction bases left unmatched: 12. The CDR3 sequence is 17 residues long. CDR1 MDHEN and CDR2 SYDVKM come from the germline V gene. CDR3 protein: CASSLGARSSGRYEQYF. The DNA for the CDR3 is TGTGCCAGCAGTTTAGGGGCCCGATCGAGCGGGAGGTACGAGCAGTACTTC.

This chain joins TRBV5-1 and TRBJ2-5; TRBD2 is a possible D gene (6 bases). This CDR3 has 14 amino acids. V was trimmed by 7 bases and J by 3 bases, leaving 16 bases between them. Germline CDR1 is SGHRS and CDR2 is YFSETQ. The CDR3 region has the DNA TGCGCCAGCTCGAGTGGGGGACTCGAAGAGACCCAGTACTTC. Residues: CASSSGGLEETQYF.

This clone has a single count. In DNA, the CDR3 is TGTGCCAGCAGCTTAGCGGCTAGACCTAGCGGGGGCCATGAGCAGTTCTTC. It specifies CASSLAARPSGGHEQFF. The rearrangement uses TRBV7-9 and TRBJ2-1, with TRBD2 identical over 10 bases. The J segment lost 8 bases and the V segment lost 0 bases, leaving 10 bases of the junction unmatched. CDR3 length: 17 residues. Looked up from germline, CDR1 is SEHNR and CDR2 is FQNEAQ (reference sequence).

In DNA, the CDR3 is TGTGCCAGTAGTATGAAACAGGGTATCACTGAAGCTTTCTTT. Translation: CASSMKQGITEAFF. The genes are TRBV19 and TRBJ1-1, with D perhaps matching TRBD1 (6 bases). Germline lookup yields CDR1 LNHDA and CDR2 SQIVND (reference sequence). The length of the CDR3 is 14 residues. Deletions cut 3 bases from V and 4 bases from J, with 12 bases between.

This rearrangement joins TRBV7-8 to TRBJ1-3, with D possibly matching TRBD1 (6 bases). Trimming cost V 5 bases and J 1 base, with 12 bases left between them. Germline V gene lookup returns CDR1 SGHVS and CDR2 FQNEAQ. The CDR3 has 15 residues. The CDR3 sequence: CASSPLDRSGNTIYF. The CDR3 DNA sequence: TGTGCCAGCAGCCCCCTAGACAGGTCTGGAAACACCATATATTTT.

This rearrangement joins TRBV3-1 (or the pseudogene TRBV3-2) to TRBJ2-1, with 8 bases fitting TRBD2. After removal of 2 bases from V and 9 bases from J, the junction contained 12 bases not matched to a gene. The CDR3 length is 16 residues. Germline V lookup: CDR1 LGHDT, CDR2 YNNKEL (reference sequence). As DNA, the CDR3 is TGTGCCAGCAGCCAATTCTTGAAACGGGAGGGCCCTGAGCAGTTCTTC. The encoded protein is CASSQFLKREGPEQFF.

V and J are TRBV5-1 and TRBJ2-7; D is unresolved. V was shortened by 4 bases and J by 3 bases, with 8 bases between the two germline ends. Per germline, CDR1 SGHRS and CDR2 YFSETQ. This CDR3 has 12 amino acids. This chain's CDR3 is CASSTNGYEQYF. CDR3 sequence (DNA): TGCGCCAGCAGCACCAACGGCTACGAGCAGTACTTC.

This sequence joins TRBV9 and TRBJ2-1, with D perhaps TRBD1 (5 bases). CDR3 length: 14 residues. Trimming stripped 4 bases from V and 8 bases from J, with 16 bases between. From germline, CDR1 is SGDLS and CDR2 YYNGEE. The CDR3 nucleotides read TGTGCCAGCAGCATAGGGGTAGTAAGCGATGAGCAGTTCTTC. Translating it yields CASSIGVVSDEQFF. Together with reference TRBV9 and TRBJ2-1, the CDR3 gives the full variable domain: DSGVTQTPKHLITATGQRVTLRCSPRSGDLSVYWYQQSLDQGLQFLIQYYNGEERAKGNILERFSAQQFPDLHSELNLSSLELGDSALYFCASSIGVVSDEQFFGPGTRLTVL.

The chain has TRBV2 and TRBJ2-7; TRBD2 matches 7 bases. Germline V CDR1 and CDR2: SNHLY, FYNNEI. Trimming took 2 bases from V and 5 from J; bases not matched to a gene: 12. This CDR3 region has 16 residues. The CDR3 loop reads CASSELLAGAGHEQYF. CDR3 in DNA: TGTGCCAGCAGTGAACTTCTGGCGGGAGCGGGCCACGAGCAGTACTTC.

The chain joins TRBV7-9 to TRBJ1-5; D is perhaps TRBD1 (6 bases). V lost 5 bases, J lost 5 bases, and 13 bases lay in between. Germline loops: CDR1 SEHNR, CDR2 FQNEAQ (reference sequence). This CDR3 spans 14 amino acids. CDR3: CASSEGGIHQPQHF. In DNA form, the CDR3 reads TGTGCCAGCAGCGAGGGGGGGATACATCAGCCCCAGCATTTT.

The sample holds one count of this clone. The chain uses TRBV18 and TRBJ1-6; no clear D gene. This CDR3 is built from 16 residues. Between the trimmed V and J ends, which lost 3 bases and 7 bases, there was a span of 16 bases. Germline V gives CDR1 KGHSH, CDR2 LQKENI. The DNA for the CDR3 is TGTGCCAGCTCACCCCTCCCGACGTCTAGCAATTCACCCCTCCACTTT. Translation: CASSPLPTSSNSPLHF. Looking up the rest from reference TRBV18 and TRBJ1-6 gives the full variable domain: NAGVMQNPRHLVRRRGQEARLRCSPMKGHSHVYWYRQLPEEGLKFMVYLQKENIIDESGMPKERFSAEFPKEGPSILRIQQVVRGDSAAYFCASSPLPTSSNSPLHFGNGTRLTVT.

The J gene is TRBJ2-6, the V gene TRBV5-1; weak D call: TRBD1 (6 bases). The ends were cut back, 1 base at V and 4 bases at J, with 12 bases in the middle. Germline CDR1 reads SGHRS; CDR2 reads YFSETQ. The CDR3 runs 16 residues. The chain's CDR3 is CASSLTGIEGANVLTF. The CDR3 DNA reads TGCGCCAGCAGCTTGACAGGGATTGAGGGGGCCAACGTCCTGACTTTC.

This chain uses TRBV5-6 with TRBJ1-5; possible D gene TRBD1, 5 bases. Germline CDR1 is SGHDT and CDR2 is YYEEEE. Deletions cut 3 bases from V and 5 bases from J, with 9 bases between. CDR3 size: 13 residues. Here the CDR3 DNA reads TGTGCCAGCAGCTGGGGGGTCGATCAGCCCCAGCATTTT. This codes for CASSWGVDQPQHF.

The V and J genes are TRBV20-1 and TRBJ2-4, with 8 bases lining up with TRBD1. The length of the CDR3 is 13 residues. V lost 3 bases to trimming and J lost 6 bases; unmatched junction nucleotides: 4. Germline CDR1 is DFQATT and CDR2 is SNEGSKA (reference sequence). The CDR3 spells CSASSGTGNIQYF. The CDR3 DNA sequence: TGCAGTGCTAGTTCCGGGACAGGAAACATTCAGTACTTC.

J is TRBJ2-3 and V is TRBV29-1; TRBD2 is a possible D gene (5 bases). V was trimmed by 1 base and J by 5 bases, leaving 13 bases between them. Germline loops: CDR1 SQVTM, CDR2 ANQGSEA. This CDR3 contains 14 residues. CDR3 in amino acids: CSVEVRTVEDTQYF. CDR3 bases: TGCAGCGTTGAAGTCCGGACTGTGGAAGATACGCAGTATTTT.

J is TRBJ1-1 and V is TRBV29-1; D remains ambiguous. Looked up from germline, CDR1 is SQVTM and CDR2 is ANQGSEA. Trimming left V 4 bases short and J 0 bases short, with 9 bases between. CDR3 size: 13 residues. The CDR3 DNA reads TGCAGCGTTGGGCCAGGATTGAACACTGAAGCTTTCTTT. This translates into CSVGPGLNTEAFF.

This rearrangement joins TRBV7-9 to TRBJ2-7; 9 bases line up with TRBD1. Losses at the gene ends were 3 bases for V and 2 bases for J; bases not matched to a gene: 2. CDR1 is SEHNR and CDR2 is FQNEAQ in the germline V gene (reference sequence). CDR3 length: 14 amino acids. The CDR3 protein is CASSFRDRAYEQYF. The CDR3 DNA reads TGTGCCAGCAGCTTCCGGGACAGGGCCTACGAGCAGTACTTC.

CDR3 loop: CASSQEGQGLQPQHF. DNA for the CDR3: TGCGCCAGCAGCCAAGAGGGGCAGGGGCTACAGCCCCAGCATTTT. The chain couples TRBV4-1 to TRBJ1-5; D is possibly TRBD1 (6 bases). The CDR3 has 15 amino acids. V was pared by 0 bases and J by 7 bases, with 13 bases between. The germline V gene has CDR1 MGHRA and CDR2 YSYEKL.

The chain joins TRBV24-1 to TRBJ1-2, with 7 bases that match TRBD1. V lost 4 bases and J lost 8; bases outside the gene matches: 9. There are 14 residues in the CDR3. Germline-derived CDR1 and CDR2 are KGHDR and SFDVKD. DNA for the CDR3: TGTGCCACCAGTGACTTGACAGGGATGGGAGGCTACACCTTC. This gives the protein CATSDLTGMGGYTF.

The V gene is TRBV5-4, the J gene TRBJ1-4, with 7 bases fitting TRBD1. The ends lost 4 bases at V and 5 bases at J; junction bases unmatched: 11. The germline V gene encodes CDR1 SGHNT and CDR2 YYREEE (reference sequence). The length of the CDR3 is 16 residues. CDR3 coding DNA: TGTGCCAGCAGCGCTGCCGGACCAGGGGGGAATGAAAAACTGTTTTTT. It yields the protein CASSAAGPGGNEKLFF.

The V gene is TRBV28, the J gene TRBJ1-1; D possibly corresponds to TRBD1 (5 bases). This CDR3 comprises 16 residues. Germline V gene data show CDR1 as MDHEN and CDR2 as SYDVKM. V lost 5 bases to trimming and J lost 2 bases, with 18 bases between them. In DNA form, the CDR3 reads TGTGCCAGCAGTCGCATTCGGCCAGGGCCAAACACTGAAGCTTTCTTT. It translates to CASSRIRPGPNTEAFF.